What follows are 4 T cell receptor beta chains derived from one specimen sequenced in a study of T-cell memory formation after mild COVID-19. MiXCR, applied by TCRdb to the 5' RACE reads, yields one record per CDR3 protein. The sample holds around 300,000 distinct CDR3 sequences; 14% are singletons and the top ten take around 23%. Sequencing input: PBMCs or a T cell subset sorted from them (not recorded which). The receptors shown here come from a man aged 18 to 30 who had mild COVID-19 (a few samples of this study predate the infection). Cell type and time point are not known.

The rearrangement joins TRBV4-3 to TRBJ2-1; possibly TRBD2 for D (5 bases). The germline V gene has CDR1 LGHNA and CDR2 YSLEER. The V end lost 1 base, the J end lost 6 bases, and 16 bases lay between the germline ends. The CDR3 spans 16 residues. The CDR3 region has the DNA TGCGCCAGCAGCCAAGGAGGGTTTCCTATACGCAATGAGCAGTTCTTC. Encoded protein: CASSQGGFPIRNEQFF.

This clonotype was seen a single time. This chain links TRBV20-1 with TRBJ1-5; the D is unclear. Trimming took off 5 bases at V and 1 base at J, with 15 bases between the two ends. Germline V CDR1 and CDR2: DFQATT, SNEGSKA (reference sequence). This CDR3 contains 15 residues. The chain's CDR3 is CSALQDPSSNQPQHF. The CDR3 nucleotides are TGCAGTGCTCTCCAGGACCCCTCGAGCAATCAGCCCCAGCATTTT.

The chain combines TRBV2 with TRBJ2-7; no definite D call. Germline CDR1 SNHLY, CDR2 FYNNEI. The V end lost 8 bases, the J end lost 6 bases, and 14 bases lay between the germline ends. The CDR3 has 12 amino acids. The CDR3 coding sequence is TGTGCCAGCCGTGTCCCCGTGAGCGAGCAGTACGTC. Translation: CASRVPVSEQYV.

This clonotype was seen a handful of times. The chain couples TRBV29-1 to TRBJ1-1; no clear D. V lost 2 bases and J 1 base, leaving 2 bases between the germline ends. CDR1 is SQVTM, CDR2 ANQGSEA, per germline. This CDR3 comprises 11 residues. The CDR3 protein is CSVESNTEAFF. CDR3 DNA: TGCAGCGTTGAATCGAACACTGAAGCTTTCTTT.